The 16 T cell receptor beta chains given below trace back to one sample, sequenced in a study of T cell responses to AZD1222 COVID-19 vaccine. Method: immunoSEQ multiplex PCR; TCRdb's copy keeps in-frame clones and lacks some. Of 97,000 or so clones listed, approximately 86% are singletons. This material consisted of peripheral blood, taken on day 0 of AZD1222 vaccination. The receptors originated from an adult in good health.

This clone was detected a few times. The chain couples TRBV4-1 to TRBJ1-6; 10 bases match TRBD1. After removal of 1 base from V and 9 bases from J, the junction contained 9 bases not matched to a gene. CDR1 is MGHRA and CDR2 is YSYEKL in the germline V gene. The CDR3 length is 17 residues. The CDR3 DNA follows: TGCGCCAGCAGCCAAGTTGCCCGGGACAGGGGAATTTCACCCCTCCACTTT. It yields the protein CASSQVARDRGISPLHF.

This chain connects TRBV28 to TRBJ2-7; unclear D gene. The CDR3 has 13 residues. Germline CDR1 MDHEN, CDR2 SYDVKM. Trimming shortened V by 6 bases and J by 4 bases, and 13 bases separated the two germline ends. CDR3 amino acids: CASRGHLGYEQYF. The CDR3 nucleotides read TGTGCCAGCAGGGGCCATCTAGGTTACGAGCAGTACTTC.

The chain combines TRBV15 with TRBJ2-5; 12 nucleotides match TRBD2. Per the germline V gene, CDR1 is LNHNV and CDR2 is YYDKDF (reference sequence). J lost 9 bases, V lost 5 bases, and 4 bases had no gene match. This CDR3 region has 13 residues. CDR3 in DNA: TGTGCCACCAGCCGGACTAGCGGGGCCTCCCAGTACTTC. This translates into CATSRTSGASQYF.

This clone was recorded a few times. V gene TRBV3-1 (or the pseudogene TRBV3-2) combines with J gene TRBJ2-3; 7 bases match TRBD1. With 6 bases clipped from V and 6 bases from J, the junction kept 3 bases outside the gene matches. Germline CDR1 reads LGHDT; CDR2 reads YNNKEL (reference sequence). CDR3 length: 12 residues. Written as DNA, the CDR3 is TGTGCCAGCAGTTCGACAGGGGATACGCAGTATTTT. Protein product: CASSSTGDTQYF.

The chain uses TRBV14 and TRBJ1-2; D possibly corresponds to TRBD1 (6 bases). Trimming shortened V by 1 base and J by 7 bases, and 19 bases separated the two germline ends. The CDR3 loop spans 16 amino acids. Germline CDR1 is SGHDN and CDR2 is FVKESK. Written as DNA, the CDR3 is TGTGCCAGCAGCCAAGGTCAGCGAGGGGGGAAAAGTGGCTACACCTTC. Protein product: CASSQGQRGGKSGYTF. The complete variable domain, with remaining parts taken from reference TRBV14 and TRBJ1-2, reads EAGVTQFPSHSVIEKGQTVTLRCDPISGHDNLYWYRRVMGKEIKFLLHFVKESKQDESGMPNNRFLAERTGGTYSTLKVQPAELEDSGVYFCASSQGQRGGKSGYTFGSGTRLTVV.

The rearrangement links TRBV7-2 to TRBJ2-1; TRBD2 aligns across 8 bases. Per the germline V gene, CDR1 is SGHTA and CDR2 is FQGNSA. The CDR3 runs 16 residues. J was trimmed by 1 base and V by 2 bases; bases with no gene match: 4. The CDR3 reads CASSLNGGASYNEQFF. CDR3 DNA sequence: TGTGCCAGCAGCTTAAACGGGGGGGCATCCTACAATGAGCAGTTCTTC.

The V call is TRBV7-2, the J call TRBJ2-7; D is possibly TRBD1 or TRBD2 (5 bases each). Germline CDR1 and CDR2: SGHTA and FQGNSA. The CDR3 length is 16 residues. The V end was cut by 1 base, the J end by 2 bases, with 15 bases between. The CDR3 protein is CASSLGGRGPTYEQYF. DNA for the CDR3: TGTGCCAGCAGCTTAGGGGGTAGGGGACCCACCTACGAGCAGTACTTC. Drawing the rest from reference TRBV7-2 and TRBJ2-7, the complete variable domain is GAGVSQSPSNKVTEKGKDVELRCDPISGHTALYWYRQSLGQGLEFLIYFQGNSAPDKSGLPSDRFSAERTGGSVSTLTIQRTQQEDSAVYLCASSLGGRGPTYEQYFGPGTRLTVT.

CDR3 DNA: TGTGCCAGCAGTGAAAGTCCCCAGCCCCAGCATTTT. It is translated as CASSESPQPQHF. The chain links TRBV6-1 to TRBJ1-5; D gene unclear. The germline V gene has CDR1 MNHNS and CDR2 SASEGT. Trimming pared 2 bases from V and 7 bases from J, leaving 6 bases between. The CDR3 spans 12 residues.

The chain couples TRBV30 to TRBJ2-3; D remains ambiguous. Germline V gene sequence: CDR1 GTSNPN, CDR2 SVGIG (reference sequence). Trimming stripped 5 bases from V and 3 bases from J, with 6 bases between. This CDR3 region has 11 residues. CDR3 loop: CAWFRTDTQYF. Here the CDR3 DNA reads TGTGCCTGGTTTAGGACAGATACGCAGTATTTT.

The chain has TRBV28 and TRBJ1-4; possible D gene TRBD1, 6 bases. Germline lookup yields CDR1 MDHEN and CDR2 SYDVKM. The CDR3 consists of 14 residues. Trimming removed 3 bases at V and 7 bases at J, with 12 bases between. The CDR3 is CASSLYRVGEKLFF. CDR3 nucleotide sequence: TGTGCCAGCAGTTTGTACAGGGTTGGTGAAAAACTGTTTTTT. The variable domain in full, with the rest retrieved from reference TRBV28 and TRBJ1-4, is DVKVTQSSRYLVKRTGEKVFLECVQDMDHENMFWYRQDPGLGLRLIYFSYDVKMKEKGDIPEGYSVSREKKERFSLILESASTNQTSMYLCASSLYRVGEKLFFGSGTQLSVL.

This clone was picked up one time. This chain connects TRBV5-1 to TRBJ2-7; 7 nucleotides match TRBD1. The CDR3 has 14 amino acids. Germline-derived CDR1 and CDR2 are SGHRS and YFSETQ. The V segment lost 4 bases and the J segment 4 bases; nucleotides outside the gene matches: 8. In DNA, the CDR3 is TGCGCCAGCAGCAAGTCCCGGGACAGTTACGAGCAGTACTTC. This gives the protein CASSKSRDSYEQYF.

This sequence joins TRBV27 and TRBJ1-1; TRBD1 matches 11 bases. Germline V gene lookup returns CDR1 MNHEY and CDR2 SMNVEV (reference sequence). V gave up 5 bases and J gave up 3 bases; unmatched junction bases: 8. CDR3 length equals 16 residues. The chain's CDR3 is CASSALGTGGDTEAFF. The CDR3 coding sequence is TGTGCCAGCAGTGCCCTTGGGACAGGGGGTGACACTGAAGCTTTCTTT.

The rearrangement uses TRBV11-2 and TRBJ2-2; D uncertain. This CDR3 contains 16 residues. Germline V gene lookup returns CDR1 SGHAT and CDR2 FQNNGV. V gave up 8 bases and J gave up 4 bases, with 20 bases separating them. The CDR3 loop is CASRGLDSELTGELFF. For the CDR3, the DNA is TGTGCCAGCCGAGGTTTAGACTCCGAACTCACCGGGGAGCTGTTTTTT.

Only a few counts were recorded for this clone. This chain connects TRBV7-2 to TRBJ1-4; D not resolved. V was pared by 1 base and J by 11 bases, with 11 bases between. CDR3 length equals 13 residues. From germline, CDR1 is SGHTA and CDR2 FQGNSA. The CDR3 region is CASSLEAEEKLFF. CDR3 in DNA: TGTGCCAGCAGCTTAGAGGCAGAAGAGAAACTGTTTTTT.

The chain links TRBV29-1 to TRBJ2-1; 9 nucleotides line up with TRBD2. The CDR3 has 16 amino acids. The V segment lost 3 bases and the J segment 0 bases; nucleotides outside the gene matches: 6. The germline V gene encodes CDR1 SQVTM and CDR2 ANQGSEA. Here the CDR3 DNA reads TGCAGCGTTGAGTTACGCGGGGGGGCCTCCTACAATGAGCAGTTCTTC. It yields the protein CSVELRGGASYNEQFF.

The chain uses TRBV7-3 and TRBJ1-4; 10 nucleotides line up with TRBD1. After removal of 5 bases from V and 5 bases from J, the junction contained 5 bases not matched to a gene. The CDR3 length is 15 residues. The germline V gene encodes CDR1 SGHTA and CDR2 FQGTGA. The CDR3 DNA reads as TGTGCCAGCAGCGCGACAGGGGGCCGCAATGAAAAACTGTTTTTT. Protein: CASSATGGRNEKLFF.